The next 21 T cell receptor beta chains were all read from a single sample in a study of Graves' ophthalmopathy and Graves' hyperthyroidism. The authors amplified TCR beta CDR3 regions from RNA transcripts. HTBI-primed first-round RT-PCR preceded second-round multiplex PCR. A single record per CDR3 protein comes from TCRdb applying MiXCR to the multiplex PCR reads. Altogether 260,000 or so distinct CDR3 sequences are present, 40% to 50% being singletons, with the ten largest covering about half. Material for sequencing was peripheral blood. These TCRs come from an adult man with Graves' ophthalmopathy.

This chain links TRBV25-1 with TRBJ1-6, with D possibly being TRBD1 (5 bases). V was clipped by 5 bases and J by 9 bases, with 17 bases between them. Germline V lookup: CDR1 MGHDK, CDR2 SYGVNS. CDR3 length: 15 residues. The CDR3 region has the DNA TGTGCCAGCAGTCCTGGGCCTAGGGGAGGTTCACCCCTCCACTTT. It specifies CASSPGPRGGSPLHF.

This chain links TRBV7-2 with TRBJ2-2; D is unresolved. The CDR3 spans 13 residues. V shed 3 bases and J shed 5 bases, with 7 bases lying between them. Germline V gives CDR1 SGHTA, CDR2 FQGNSA. The CDR3 nucleotides read TGTGCCAGCAGCTTCCCTCAAACCGGGGAGCTGTTTTTT. This translates into CASSFPQTGELFF.

The chain combines TRBV9 with TRBJ2-7; 8 bases fit TRBD2. CDR1 is SGDLS and CDR2 is YYNGEE in the germline V gene. V shed 4 bases and J 3 bases; nucleotides not matched to a gene: 9. This CDR3 is built from 15 residues. For the CDR3, the DNA is TGTGCCAGCAGCAGAGGGACTAGATCTTTCTACGAGCAGTACTTC. Its translation is CASSRGTRSFYEQYF.

This clonotype was seen repeatedly, ten times or more. The V gene is TRBV19, the J gene TRBJ1-2, with no clear D. This CDR3 is 10 amino acids long. Germline loops: CDR1 LNHDA, CDR2 SQIVND (reference sequence). Trimming removed 9 bases from V and 6 bases from J, with 8 bases in between. This CDR3 reads CASEQDGYTF. In nucleotides, the CDR3 is TGTGCCAGCGAACAAGATGGCTACACCTTC.

This clonotype turned up a few times. V and J are TRBV12-3 or TRBV12-4 and TRBJ1-2, with a possible D match to TRBD1 (5 bases). CDR3 length: 15 amino acids. V was cut by 2 bases and J by 2 bases, with 12 bases left in between. The CDR3 bases are TGTGCCAGCAGTTTACGGGACGGAATCAACTATGGCTACACCTTC. It codes for CASSLRDGINYGYTF.

This clonotype was seen at least ten times. This chain joins TRBV10-3 and TRBJ2-7; no clear D. Per germline, CDR1 ENHRY and CDR2 SYGVKD. The V end lost 4 bases, the J end lost 4 bases, and 11 bases lay between the germline ends. CDR3 length equals 13 residues. This chain's CDR3 is CAISAVVSYEQYF. Here the CDR3 DNA reads TGTGCCATCAGTGCCGTGGTGTCGTACGAGCAGTACTTC.

The chain is built from TRBV7-2 and TRBJ2-7; the D call may be TRBD1 or TRBD2 (6 bases each). This CDR3 has 17 amino acids. Between the trimmed V and J ends, which lost 4 bases and 2 bases, there was a span of 21 bases. Germline V gives CDR1 SGHTA, CDR2 FQGNSA. The CDR3 DNA follows: TGTGCCAGCAGCTCCCGGTTCTCCGGGGGCCAAGCCTACGAGCAGTACTTC. It yields the protein CASSSRFSGGQAYEQYF.

This clonotype was observed at least ten times. The chain is built from TRBV9 and TRBJ1-6, with no clear D. Germline V gives CDR1 SGDLS, CDR2 YYNGEE. The CDR3 sequence is 14 residues long. Trimming removed 4 bases from V and 8 bases from J, with 13 bases in between. The CDR3 region is CASSQGLSYSPLHF. DNA for the CDR3: TGTGCCAGCAGCCAAGGACTGAGCTATTCACCCCTCCACTTT.

In this sample, this clonotype turned up once. This chain joins TRBV5-1 and TRBJ1-1; 9 nucleotides align to TRBD1. Germline values: CDR1 SGHRS, CDR2 YFSETQ. Losses at the gene ends were 0 bases for V and 14 bases for J; bases not matched to a gene: 11. This CDR3 comprises 14 residues. CDR3 nucleotides: TGCGCCAGCAGCTTGGAGGACAGGGGCAATGAGCAGTTCTTT. It encodes CASSLEDRGNEQFF.

The chain recombines TRBV7-3 with TRBJ2-7; 7 nucleotides match TRBD1. Looked up from germline, CDR1 is SGHTA and CDR2 is FQGTGA. Trimming took 5 bases from V and 4 from J; bases not matched to a gene: 5. The CDR3 is 13 amino acids. DNA for the CDR3: TGTGCCAGCAGCCCCGACAGGGAGTACGAGCAGTACTTC. It specifies CASSPDREYEQYF.

This clonotype was detected only a few times. A read error may account for a junction end that differs from germline. This chain joins TRBV10-2 and TRBJ1-1; 10 nucleotides line up with TRBD1. This CDR3 is built from 13 residues. Germline V CDR1 and CDR2: WSHSY, SAAADI. CDR3 sequence: CASRTGGSTEAFF. CDR3 nucleotide sequence: TGTGCCAGCAGGACAGGGGGAAGCACTGAAGCTTTCTTT.

In this sample, this clonotype turned up a few times. The chain links TRBV5-5 to TRBJ2-5; D is possibly TRBD1 (6 bases). V was shortened by 2 bases and J by 0 bases, with 14 bases between the two germline ends. The CDR3 sequence is 16 residues long. CDR1 is SGHKS and CDR2 is YYEKEE in the germline V gene (reference sequence). CDR3 protein: CASSFGTTLYQETQYF. The CDR3, as DNA: TGTGCCAGCAGCTTCGGGACAACCTTGTACCAAGAGACCCAGTACTTC.

V and J are TRBV7-9 and TRBJ2-2, with 9 bases lining up with TRBD1. V shed 4 bases, J shed 1 base, and the junction held 4 bases outside the gene matches. CDR3 length: 16 amino acids. Germline values: CDR1 SEHNR, CDR2 FQNEAQ (reference sequence). CDR3 protein: CASSWRGQGNTGELFF. CDR3 nucleotides: TGTGCCAGCAGCTGGCGGGGACAGGGGAACACCGGGGAGCTGTTTTTT. Drawing the rest from reference TRBV7-9 and TRBJ2-2, the complete variable domain is DTGVSQNPRHKITKRGQNVTFRCDPISEHNRLYWYRQTLGQGPEFLTYFQNEAQLEKSRLLSDRFSAERPKGSFSTLEIQRTEQGDSAMYLCASSWRGQGNTGELFFGEGSRLTVL.

The J gene is TRBJ2-2, the V gene TRBV6-6; 11 nucleotides line up with TRBD2. Germline V gives CDR1 MNHNY, CDR2 SVGAGI (reference sequence). The junction had 6 bases not matched to a gene; V was cut back by 1 base and J by 5 bases. The CDR3 consists of 17 residues. The CDR3 nucleotides are TGTGCCAGCAGTTACTTAGGACTAGCGGGCAGTACCGGGGAGCTGTTTTTT. Protein sequence: CASSYLGLAGSTGELFF.

This clonotype has more than one count but fewer than ten. The chain couples TRBV7-2 to TRBJ1-2, with 7 bases fitting TRBD1. After removal of 1 base from V and 5 bases from J, the junction contained 7 bases not matched to a gene. Germline V gives CDR1 SGHTA, CDR2 FQGNSA. This CDR3 has 15 residues. In DNA, the CDR3 is TGTGCCAGCAGCTTAGTGGGCAGGGGGTGGTATGGCTACACCTTC. Residues: CASSLVGRGWYGYTF.

This clonotype was seen a handful of times. This chain links TRBV20-1 with TRBJ1-5; the D is unclear. CDR1 DFQATT and CDR2 SNEGSKA come from the germline V gene (reference sequence). Trimming left V 0 bases short and J 0 bases short, with 12 bases between. This CDR3 has 16 residues. CDR3 protein: CSAREGFRYSNQPQHF. CDR3 nucleotides: TGCAGTGCTAGAGAAGGGTTCCGTTATAGCAATCAGCCCCAGCATTTT.

The DNA of the CDR3 is TGTGCCAGCAGCTCGTCTCCTGGAAGGGGCGATTCACCCCTCCACTTT. This gives the protein CASSSSPGRGDSPLHF. The rearrangement uses TRBV7-2 and TRBJ1-6; D may be TRBD1 (5 bases). Germline V CDR1 and CDR2: SGHTA, FQGNSA. The CDR3 runs to 16 residues. With 4 bases removed from V and 8 bases from J, the gap between germline ends came to 18 bases.

The chain joins TRBV12-3 or TRBV12-4 to TRBJ2-2, with 7 nucleotides matching TRBD2. V was pared by 7 bases and J by 2 bases, with 10 bases of the junction left unmatched. The CDR3 is made up of 16 amino acids. The CDR3 coding sequence is TGTGCCAGCACTCAGGGTTGGGACTATAACACCGGGGAGCTGTTTTTT. It codes for CASTQGWDYNTGELFF.

The chain employs TRBV20-1 and TRBJ2-5; 9 positions match TRBD2. This CDR3 has 13 residues. CDR1 and CDR2 from the germline V gene are DFQATT and SNEGSKA (reference sequence). The CDR3 DNA is TGCACCCTGGACCTAGCGGGGCAAGAGACCCAGTACTTC. Translation gives CTLDLAGQETQYF.

This chain connects TRBV5-5 to TRBJ1-2; D uncertain. The CDR3 spans 15 residues. Germline V gene data show CDR1 as SGHKS and CDR2 as YYEKEE (reference sequence). Trimming cost V 2 bases and J 3 bases, with 14 bases left between them. CDR3 sequence: CASSLGPTEDYGYTF. CDR3 DNA: TGTGCCAGCAGCTTAGGACCTACGGAGGACTATGGCTACACCTTC.

This clonotype appeared many times. The chain carries TRBV15 and TRBJ2-5; a weak D match, TRBD1 (6 bases). The CDR3 is 15 residues long. Germline CDR1 is LNHNV and CDR2 is YYDKDF (reference sequence). The V end lost 3 bases, the J end lost 0 bases, and 11 bases lay between the germline ends. As DNA, the CDR3 is TGTGCCACCAGCAGCGGATGGGACAACCAAGAGACCCAGTACTTC. It is translated as CATSSGWDNQETQYF.